The rows below give T cell receptor beta chains drawn from one sample of a study of cytomegalovirus exposure and HLA in healthy donors. Assay: immunoSEQ multiplex PCR; the TCRdb copy retains only in-frame clones and omits some. The sample has over 150,000 clones; 77% are singletons. The sample taken for sequencing was PBMCs. The receptors were sampled from a male donor in good health and CMV-seropositive. Each CDR3 is given with its conserved first and last residue. The order of the fields is J gene, V gene, clone size, D gene, CDR3 protein. A D gene is named only where the DNA matches it firmly. Clone sizes are given selectively: once, few, many, or a class where the clone is expanded.

j_gene: TRBJ1-6; v_gene: TRBV19; abundance: few; d_gene: NA; CDR3aa: CASSIGQNNSPLHF
j_gene: TRBJ2-7; v_gene: TRBV15; abundance: NA; d_gene: TRBD1; CDR3aa: CATSRETGAYEQYF
j_gene: TRBJ2-7; v_gene: TRBV27; abundance: few; d_gene: NA; CDR3aa: CASSPTGWDEQYF
j_gene: TRBJ1-5; v_gene: TRBV14; abundance: NA; d_gene: NA; CDR3aa: CASSPLGVNQPQHF
j_gene: TRBJ2-2; v_gene: TRBV18; abundance: NA; d_gene: NA; CDR3aa: CASSLRSINTGELFF
j_gene: TRBJ2-3; v_gene: TRBV5-1; abundance: NA; d_gene: TRBD1; CDR3aa: CASSPGQGSDTQYF
j_gene: TRBJ2-3; v_gene: TRBV7-2; abundance: NA; d_gene: TRBD2; CDR3aa: CASSLRLAGGPDTQYF
j_gene: TRBJ2-5; v_gene: TRBV2; abundance: NA; d_gene: NA; CDR3aa: CASSEADRETQYF
j_gene: TRBJ2-5; v_gene: TRBV5-1; abundance: NA; d_gene: NA; CDR3aa: CASSFHPRDKETQYF
j_gene: TRBJ1-2; v_gene: TRBV15; abundance: NA; d_gene: NA; CDR3aa: CATSRGREQSKGYTF
j_gene: TRBJ2-3; v_gene: TRBV5-1; abundance: NA; d_gene: TRBD1; CDR3aa: CASSSGHLGQNTDTQYF
j_gene: TRBJ2-7; v_gene: TRBV6-6; abundance: NA; d_gene: TRBD1; CDR3aa: CASSYSRTGREQYF
j_gene: TRBJ1-2; v_gene: TRBV7-9; abundance: once; d_gene: TRBD1; CDR3aa: CASSSLDRVYGYTF
j_gene: TRBJ2-1; v_gene: TRBV12-5; abundance: once; d_gene: TRBD1; CDR3aa: CASGPQQGAAEQFF
j_gene: TRBJ1-2; v_gene: TRBV15; abundance: NA; d_gene: NA; CDR3aa: CATSRDHGTEVNYGYTF
j_gene: TRBJ2-7; v_gene: TRBV6-5; abundance: few; d_gene: NA; CDR3aa: CASSQGQSYEQYF
j_gene: TRBJ2-2; v_gene: TRBV5-6; abundance: NA; d_gene: TRBD2; CDR3aa: CASSRSSGPLRTGELFF
j_gene: TRBJ2-5; v_gene: TRBV4-2; abundance: NA; d_gene: NA; CDR3aa: CASSPSGGEGEETQYF
j_gene: TRBJ2-7; v_gene: TRBV5-4; abundance: NA; d_gene: NA; CDR3aa: CASSSDSASPGGQYF
j_gene: TRBJ1-1; v_gene: TRBV30; abundance: NA; d_gene: NA; CDR3aa: CAWRGHDFEAFF
j_gene: TRBJ1-6; v_gene: TRBV6-6; abundance: few; d_gene: NA; CDR3aa: CASSYDERPLHF
j_gene: TRBJ2-1; v_gene: TRBV9; abundance: NA; d_gene: NA; CDR3aa: CASSFQDSSYNEQFF
j_gene: TRBJ2-7; v_gene: TRBV6-4; abundance: few; d_gene: NA; CDR3aa: CASSLLPNSPGEQYF
j_gene: TRBJ2-2; v_gene: TRBV4-2; abundance: NA; d_gene: NA; CDR3aa: CASSKGTGELFF
j_gene: TRBJ2-7; v_gene: TRBV18; abundance: NA; d_gene: NA; CDR3aa: CASSPQNSKYEQYF
j_gene: TRBJ1-4; v_gene: TRBV11-1; abundance: NA; d_gene: TRBD1; CDR3aa: CASSLGTETNEKLFF
j_gene: TRBJ2-7; v_gene: TRBV30; abundance: NA; d_gene: NA; CDR3aa: CAWSPPGAEQYF
j_gene: TRBJ2-3; v_gene: TRBV7-9; abundance: NA; d_gene: NA; CDR3aa: CASSYERRADTQYF
j_gene: TRBJ1-3; v_gene: TRBV30; abundance: few; d_gene: NA; CDR3aa: CAWKAAGNTIYF
j_gene: TRBJ2-1; v_gene: TRBV2; abundance: few; d_gene: TRBD1; CDR3aa: CASSEFGTVSSEQFF
j_gene: TRBJ2-7; v_gene: TRBV6-5; abundance: few; d_gene: NA; CDR3aa: CASSYARGWSEQYF
j_gene: TRBJ2-3; v_gene: TRBV5-1; abundance: NA; d_gene: NA; CDR3aa: CASSRQDHKDTQYF
j_gene: TRBJ1-6; v_gene: TRBV19; abundance: NA; d_gene: NA; CDR3aa: CASSRTDSPLHF
j_gene: TRBJ2-3; v_gene: TRBV7-8; abundance: NA; d_gene: NA; CDR3aa: CASSLSGASDTQYF
j_gene: TRBJ2-7; v_gene: TRBV7-2; abundance: NA; d_gene: NA; CDR3aa: CASSLAVTSYEQYF
j_gene: TRBJ1-1; v_gene: TRBV2; abundance: NA; d_gene: TRBD1; CDR3aa: CASSELQGLNTEASF
j_gene: TRBJ1-2; v_gene: TRBV6-5; abundance: NA; d_gene: NA; CDR3aa: CASSRQGRGYTF
j_gene: TRBJ2-7; v_gene: TRBV20-1; abundance: NA; d_gene: NA; CDR3aa: CSVPSSYEQYF
j_gene: TRBJ1-6; v_gene: TRBV23-1; abundance: NA; d_gene: TRBD1; CDR3aa: CASTGGPHYLNSPLHF
j_gene: TRBJ1-2; v_gene: TRBV6-5; abundance: NA; d_gene: NA; CDR3aa: CASTSPSGYGYTF
j_gene: TRBJ1-2; v_gene: TRBV29-1; abundance: NA; d_gene: NA; CDR3aa: CSASVGNYGYTF
j_gene: TRBJ2-3; v_gene: TRBV4-3; abundance: NA; d_gene: TRBD2; CDR3aa: CASSPPGGGADTQYF
j_gene: TRBJ2-1; v_gene: TRBV14; abundance: NA; d_gene: TRBD2; CDR3aa: CASSQDERLAGGRSNEQFF
j_gene: TRBJ2-7; v_gene: TRBV4-1; abundance: once; d_gene: NA; CDR3aa: CASSHLVSSYEQYF
j_gene: TRBJ2-1; v_gene: TRBV2; abundance: NA; d_gene: TRBD2; CDR3aa: CASREPAGASYNEQFF
j_gene: TRBJ2-7; v_gene: TRBV6-6; abundance: NA; d_gene: NA; CDR3aa: CASSTATSSEQYF
j_gene: TRBJ1-6; v_gene: TRBV25-1; abundance: once; d_gene: NA; CDR3aa: CASSDYGQYNSPLHF
j_gene: TRBJ2-4; v_gene: TRBV4-1; abundance: NA; d_gene: TRBD2; CDR3aa: CASSQELAGGAKNIQYF
j_gene: TRBJ1-4; v_gene: TRBV28; abundance: NA; d_gene: TRBD1; CDR3aa: CASSFSAGQGLSNEKLFF
j_gene: TRBJ2-5; v_gene: TRBV19; abundance: NA; d_gene: TRBD1; CDR3aa: CASKPTGDGETQYF
j_gene: TRBJ2-3; v_gene: TRBV7-2; abundance: NA; d_gene: NA; CDR3aa: CASSLESSSGNTQYF
j_gene: TRBJ2-2; v_gene: TRBV2; abundance: NA; d_gene: NA; CDR3aa: CASRVAGDTGELFF
j_gene: TRBJ2-3; v_gene: TRBV18; abundance: NA; d_gene: TRBD1; CDR3aa: CASSVRQGSTDTQYF
j_gene: TRBJ2-2; v_gene: TRBV11-2; abundance: NA; d_gene: NA; CDR3aa: CASSLSYSGELFF
j_gene: TRBJ2-5; v_gene: TRBV7-7; abundance: NA; d_gene: NA; CDR3aa: CASSFSRGETQYF
j_gene: TRBJ1-1; v_gene: TRBV7-2; abundance: NA; d_gene: NA; CDR3aa: CASSKYGSEAFF
j_gene: TRBJ1-4; v_gene: TRBV10-3; abundance: NA; d_gene: NA; CDR3aa: CAISESGTTNEKLFF
j_gene: TRBJ1-6; v_gene: TRBV6-1; abundance: few; d_gene: NA; CDR3aa: CASSQDRGFNSPLHF
j_gene: TRBJ1-5; v_gene: TRBV6-6; abundance: NA; d_gene: NA; CDR3aa: CASSPYSGGDQPQHF